Each of the 25 T cell receptor beta chains below was sequenced from the same sample in a study of metastatic and nonmetastatic thyroid tumors. Patients underwent thyroid surgery, and none had received any treatment before it. TCRdb re-called the PCR reads with MiXCR. The repertoire has tens of thousands of clones, about a third of them found once; the top ten carry over 25%. The sequenced material came from tumor tissue. The receptors shown here come from a female donor with papillary thyroid cancer or a benign thyroid nodule (not recorded which). Some clones in this sample may be carry-over from other donors' samples.

There are a few counts of this clone. The chain links TRBV6-2 or TRBV6-3 to TRBJ2-1; D not certain. The CDR3 has 11 amino acids. The germline V and J ends were trimmed by 5 bases and 7 bases, with 6 bases remaining between them. Germline lookup yields CDR1 MNHEY and CDR2 SVGEGT. The CDR3 protein is CASSIANEQFF. The CDR3 bases are TGTGCCAGCAGTATAGCAAATGAGCAGTTCTTC.

The chain uses TRBV14 and TRBJ1-1; 7 bases are shared with TRBD1. With 0 bases clipped from V and 6 bases from J, the junction kept 4 bases outside the gene matches. The CDR3 totals 14 residues. Germline values: CDR1 SGHDN, CDR2 FVKESK. As DNA, the CDR3 is TGTGCCAGCAGCCAAGATCTCGGGACAGCTGAAGCTTTCTTT. Translation gives CASSQDLGTAEAFF.

The chain uses TRBV20-1 and TRBJ2-7; 8 bases line up with TRBD2. The CDR3 totals 14 residues. Germline CDR1 DFQATT, CDR2 SNEGSKA (reference sequence). V lost 5 bases to trimming and J lost 3 bases; unmatched junction nucleotides: 9. The CDR3 spells CSADGGGNYYEQYF. The CDR3 region has the DNA TGCAGTGCTGATGGCGGGGGGAACTACTACGAGCAGTACTTC.

This clone was observed a few times. The V call is TRBV6-1, the J call TRBJ2-3, with D tentatively TRBD1 or TRBD2 (5 bases each). Between the trimmed V and J ends, which lost 6 bases and 0 bases, there was a span of 10 bases. The CDR3 has 14 residues. Germline CDR1 is MNHNS and CDR2 is SASEGT. This chain's CDR3 is CASRPGPSTDTQYF. For the CDR3, the DNA is TGTGCCAGCAGGCCGGGACCCAGCACAGATACGCAGTATTTT.

The V and J genes are TRBV6-9 and TRBJ2-5, with a possible D match to TRBD2 (5 bases). The germline CDR1 and CDR2 sequences are MNHGY and SVAAGI. There are 13 residues in the CDR3. The ends were cut back, 4 bases at V and 5 bases at J, with 11 bases in the middle. For the CDR3, the DNA is TGTGCCAGCAGTTTCGGGCCGGGGGAGACCCAGTACTTC. It codes for CASSFGPGETQYF.

The chain carries TRBV28 and TRBJ2-3, with unresolved D. The V end was cut by 5 bases, the J end by 2 bases, with 8 bases between. From germline, CDR1 is MDHEN and CDR2 SYDVKM. The CDR3 loop spans 13 amino acids. In DNA form, the CDR3 reads TGTGCCAGCAGTCCCCCCCTCACAGATACGCAGTATTTT. Its translation: CASSPPLTDTQYF.

In its sample, this clone was seen a few times. This chain joins TRBV2 and TRBJ1-6; D gene uncertain. Between the trimmed V and J ends, which lost 7 bases and 10 bases, there was a span of 17 bases. Germline CDR1 reads SNHLY; CDR2 reads FYNNEI. The CDR3 contains 14 residues. The CDR3 spells CASKKEWGGSPLHF. The CDR3 DNA reads TGTGCCAGCAAAAAAGAATGGGGTGGATCACCCCTCCACTTT.

This clone was found many times. The chain recombines TRBV6-1 with TRBJ2-7; D ambiguous. Trimming took 0 bases from V and 0 from J, leaving 9 bases between them. CDR3 length: 15 amino acids. CDR1 MNHNS and CDR2 SASEGT come from the germline V gene. The CDR3 nucleotides read TGTGCCAGCAGTGAAGCGGCAGTTCGCTCCTACGAGCAGTACTTC. It is translated as CASSEAAVRSYEQYF.

V is TRBV15 and J is TRBJ1-5; unclear D gene. The CDR3 totals 15 residues. V was shortened by 0 bases and J by 9 bases, with 15 bases between the two germline ends. Per the germline V gene, CDR1 is LNHNV and CDR2 is YYDKDF (reference sequence). In DNA, the CDR3 is TGTGCCACCAGCAGAGATAGGACGTCGGGATGGCCCCAGCATTTT. The encoded protein is CATSRDRTSGWPQHF.

This clone has more than one count but fewer than ten. Germline is not matched at one junction end, which may reflect a read error. The rearrangement joins TRBV6-1 to TRBJ2-7; possible D gene TRBD1, 6 bases. This CDR3 has 11 amino acids. Germline CDR1 reads MNHNS; CDR2 reads SASEGT. The CDR3: CASSLGQGPSF. CDR3 coding DNA: TGTGCCAGCAGCCTAGGGCAGGGGCCATCCTTC.

This clone was observed a few times. CDR3 amino acids: CATSWGFGTDTQYF. The CDR3, as DNA: TGTGCCACCAGCTGGGGTTTTGGGACAGATACGCAGTATTTT. The chain combines TRBV15 with TRBJ2-3, with D uncertain. The V end lost 5 bases, the J end lost 3 bases, and 12 bases lay between the germline ends. CDR1 is LNHNV, CDR2 YYDKDF, per germline (reference sequence). There are 14 residues in the CDR3. The full variable domain, rest sourced from reference TRBV15 and TRBJ2-3, is DAMVIQNPRYQVTQFGKPVTLSCSQTLNHNVMYWYQQKSSQAPKLLFHYYDKDFNNEADTPDNFQSRRPNTSFCFLDIRSPGLGDTAMYLCATSWGFGTDTQYFGPGTRLTVL.

This clone was detected a few times. The J gene is TRBJ1-5, the V gene TRBV6-1; D is undetermined. This CDR3 contains 14 residues. The germline V gene has CDR1 MNHNS and CDR2 SASEGT. The V end was cut by 2 bases, the J end by 5 bases, with 10 bases between. DNA for the CDR3: TGTGCCAGCAGTGAACTAGGAGGTCATCAGCCCCAGCATTTT. Translated: CASSELGGHQPQHF.

The chain recombines TRBV6-1 with TRBJ1-1, with TRBD1 as a possible D gene (6 bases). Germline-derived CDR1 and CDR2 are MNHNS and SASEGT. V lost 4 bases, J lost 1 base, and 10 bases lay in between. CDR3 size: 14 residues. The CDR3 nucleotides read TGTGCCAGCAGTGCTAGGGGGACGAACACTGAAGCTTTCTTT. Protein product: CASSARGTNTEAFF.

This clone was seen a few times. The rearrangement uses TRBV6-1 and TRBJ2-1; 7 bases align to TRBD2. Losses at the gene ends were 4 bases for V and 0 bases for J; bases not matched to a gene: 6. From germline, CDR1 is MNHNS and CDR2 SASEGT. CDR3 length: 16 residues. The CDR3 sequence is CASSAAGTISYNEQFF. In nucleotides, the CDR3 is TGTGCCAGCAGTGCAGCGGGGACGATCTCCTACAATGAGCAGTTCTTC.

The genes are TRBV10-2 and TRBJ2-7; 7 positions match TRBD2. Germline V gene lookup returns CDR1 WSHSY and CDR2 SAAADI. V lost 6 bases, J lost 7 bases, and 12 bases stayed unmatched. The CDR3 runs 14 residues. Written as DNA, the CDR3 is TGCGCCAGCAGGAGCCCGAGCGGACTAGGGGAGCAGTACTTC. This translates into CASRSPSGLGEQYF.

This clone showed up just a few times. The gene calls are TRBV12-3 or TRBV12-4 and TRBJ2-7; a weak D match, TRBD1 (5 bases). The germline V and J ends were trimmed by 4 bases and 5 bases, with 21 bases remaining between them. The CDR3 totals 16 residues. CDR3 protein: CASSSRRQSSSDEQYF. Here the CDR3 DNA reads TGTGCCAGCAGTTCCAGAAGACAGAGTTCCAGCGACGAGCAGTACTTC.

Here the CDR3 reads CASSSPGDRQVGELFF. As DNA, the CDR3 is TGTGCCAGCTCATCGCCTGGGGACAGGCAAGTCGGGGAGCTGTTTTTT. This rearrangement joins TRBV18 to TRBJ2-2; 8 bases line up with TRBD1. Unmatched junction bases numbered 12, after V lost 5 bases and J lost 7 bases. Germline V gives CDR1 KGHSH, CDR2 LQKENI. The CDR3 is made up of 16 amino acids. Full variable domain (rest looked up from reference TRBV18 and TRBJ2-2): NAGVMQNPRHLVRRRGQEARLRCSPMKGHSHVYWYRQLPEEGLKFMVYLQKENIIDESGMPKERFSAEFPKEGPSILRIQQVVRGDSAAYFCASSSPGDRQVGELFFGEGSRLTVL.

The chain employs TRBV6-1 and TRBJ2-3, with unresolved D. The CDR3 extends over 15 amino acids. Per the germline V gene, CDR1 is MNHNS and CDR2 is SASEGT. Trimming stripped 6 bases from V and 4 bases from J, with 17 bases between. The CDR3 reads CASSKIAPDADTQYF. CDR3 in DNA: TGTGCCAGCAGCAAGATAGCCCCAGACGCAGATACGCAGTATTTT.

The V gene is TRBV20-1, the J gene TRBJ2-3; no clear D. Trimming took 2 bases from V and 2 from J, leaving 8 bases between them. Germline CDR1 is DFQATT and CDR2 is SNEGSKA (reference sequence). This CDR3 is built from 13 residues. CDR3 DNA: TGCAGTGCTAGATCGCCAGCCACAGATACGCAGTATTTT. Its protein product is CSARSPATDTQYF.

The genes are TRBV15 and TRBJ2-5; D is possibly TRBD2 (6 bases). There are 15 residues in the CDR3. V was cut by 5 bases and J by 5 bases, with 18 bases left in between. Germline-derived CDR1 and CDR2 are LNHNV and YYDKDF (reference sequence). The CDR3 coding sequence is TGTGCCACCAGCTTTCGTTTCGGGGGAGCTGAGACCCAGTACTTC. Translating gives CATSFRFGGAETQYF. Full variable domain (rest looked up from reference TRBV15 and TRBJ2-5): DAMVIQNPRYQVTQFGKPVTLSCSQTLNHNVMYWYQQKSSQAPKLLFHYYDKDFNNEADTPDNFQSRRPNTSFCFLDIRSPGLGDTAMYLCATSFRFGGAETQYFGPGTRLLVL.

This clone has just a few counts. The rearrangement links TRBV28 to TRBJ2-1; TRBD1 aligns across 8 bases. Germline CDR1 MDHEN, CDR2 SYDVKM. With V trimmed by 5 bases and J by 7 bases, 4 bases remained unmatched. The CDR3 is 13 residues long. CDR3 loop: CASSNTGGNEQFF. The CDR3 DNA reads as TGTGCCAGCAGTAACACAGGGGGTAATGAGCAGTTCTTC.

This clone was detected a few times. The chain carries TRBV19 and TRBJ2-3; a weak D match, TRBD2 (6 bases). Germline CDR1 LNHDA, CDR2 SQIVND (reference sequence). This CDR3 is built from 15 residues. The V end lost 8 bases, the J end lost 4 bases, and 19 bases lay between the germline ends. The CDR3 sequence is CASATGLSSSDTQYF. CDR3 in DNA: TGTGCCAGTGCGACGGGACTGTCTAGCTCAGATACGCAGTATTTT.

The chain uses TRBV5-1 and TRBJ2-3, with TRBD2 matching 8 bases. The CDR3 consists of 16 residues. Germline loops: CDR1 SGHRS, CDR2 YFSETQ. The V and J ends lost 4 bases and 0 bases, in that order; junction bases with no gene match: 7. CDR3 bases: TGCGCCAGCAGCGGCACTAGCGGACTAAGCACAGATACGCAGTATTTT. Protein: CASSGTSGLSTDTQYF.

The J gene is TRBJ2-2, the V gene TRBV4-3; D may correspond to TRBD1 or TRBD2 (5 bases each). Trimming pared 1 base from V and 6 bases from J, leaving 15 bases between. This CDR3 region has 16 residues. Germline V gives CDR1 LGHNA, CDR2 YSLEER. The CDR3 sequence: CASSQVFRGRAGELFF. The DNA of the CDR3 is TGCGCCAGCAGCCAAGTGTTTCGGGGACGGGCCGGGGAGCTGTTTTTT.

This clone rates as medium-sized. V usage is TRBV9 and J usage is TRBJ2-1, with a weak D call TRBD2 (6 bases). CDR3 size: 16 residues. Trimming took off 0 bases at V and 7 bases at J, with 17 bases between the two ends. CDR1 SGDLS and CDR2 YYNGEE come from the germline V gene. CDR3 region: CASSVDYGGGSNEQFF. The DNA for the CDR3 is TGTGCCAGCAGCGTAGATTACGGGGGAGGCTCGAATGAGCAGTTCTTC. Full variable domain (rest looked up from reference TRBV9 and TRBJ2-1): DSGVTQTPKHLITATGQRVTLRCSPRSGDLSVYWYQQSLDQGLQFLIQYYNGEERAKGNILERFSAQQFPDLHSELNLSSLELGDSALYFCASSVDYGGGSNEQFFGPGTRLTVL.